This entry concerns a single T cell receptor (beta chain). The sample is drawn from a study of T cells in Graves' hyperthyroidism and ophthalmopathy. TCR beta CDR3 sequences were amplified from RNA transcripts. An initial round of RT-PCR targeting the TCR CDR3 relied on the HTBI primer set. TCRdb itself ran the multiplex PCR reads through MiXCR, one entry per CDR3 protein. The sample lists roughly 420,000 distinct CDR3 sequences, 15% to 19% seen once, with approximately 7.5% in the top ten. Extraction of PBMCs used about 9.2 ml of fresh peripheral blood. CDR1 is LGHNT and CDR2 is FRNRAP in the germline V gene. Deletions cut 10 bases from V and 0 bases from J, with 9 bases between. The CDR3 spans 13 residues.

This receptor was obtained from a woman between 18 and 29 years old with Graves' hyperthyroidism. The rearrangement uses TRBV12-5 and TRBJ2-2; perhaps D is TRBD1 or TRBD2 (5 bases each). The specimen was blood. In nucleotides, the CDR3 is TGTGCTATCCGGGGCGCGAACACCGGGGAGCTGTTTTTT. As protein: CAIRGANTGELFF.